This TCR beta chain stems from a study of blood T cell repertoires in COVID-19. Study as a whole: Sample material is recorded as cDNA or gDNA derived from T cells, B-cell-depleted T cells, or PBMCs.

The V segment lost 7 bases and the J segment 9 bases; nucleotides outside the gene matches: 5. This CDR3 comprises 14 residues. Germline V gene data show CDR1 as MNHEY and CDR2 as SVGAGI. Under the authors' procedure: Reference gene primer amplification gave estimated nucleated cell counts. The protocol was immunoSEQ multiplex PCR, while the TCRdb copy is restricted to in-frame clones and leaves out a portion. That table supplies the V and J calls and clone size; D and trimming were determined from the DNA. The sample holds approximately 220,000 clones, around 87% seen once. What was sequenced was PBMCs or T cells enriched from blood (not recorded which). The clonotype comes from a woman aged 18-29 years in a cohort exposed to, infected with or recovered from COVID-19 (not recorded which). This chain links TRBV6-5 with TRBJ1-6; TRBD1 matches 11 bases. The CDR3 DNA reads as TGTGCCAGCAATCGTGGACAGGGGGCTTCACCCCTCCACTTT. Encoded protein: CASNRGQGASPLHF.